This entry is about one T cell receptor beta chain. For the second PCR, which ran for about 7 to 12 cycles, a sample-barcoded 5' primer and a J-beta primer mix were used. TCRdb re-called the 5' RACE reads with MiXCR, one entry per CDR3 protein. The sample records approximately 850,000 distinct CDR3 sequences, 58% being singletons. Per sample, a minimum of 6.5 million PBMCs were isolated. The sample originates from a study of blood T cells in healthy people across ages. This CDR3 comprises 16 residues. Germline V CDR1 and CDR2: MDHEN, SYDVKM. Trimming at V came to 6 bases and at J to 7 bases, leaving 13 bases not matched to a gene.

The source material was blood. The chain combines TRBV28 with TRBJ2-1; 9 bases are a match to TRBD1. This clonotype originated in a man aged 25 to 40 in good health. CDR3 loop: CASSLGRGTGWNEQFF. As DNA, the CDR3 is TGTGCCAGCAGCCTGGGGAGAGGGACAGGGTGGAATGAGCAGTTCTTC.